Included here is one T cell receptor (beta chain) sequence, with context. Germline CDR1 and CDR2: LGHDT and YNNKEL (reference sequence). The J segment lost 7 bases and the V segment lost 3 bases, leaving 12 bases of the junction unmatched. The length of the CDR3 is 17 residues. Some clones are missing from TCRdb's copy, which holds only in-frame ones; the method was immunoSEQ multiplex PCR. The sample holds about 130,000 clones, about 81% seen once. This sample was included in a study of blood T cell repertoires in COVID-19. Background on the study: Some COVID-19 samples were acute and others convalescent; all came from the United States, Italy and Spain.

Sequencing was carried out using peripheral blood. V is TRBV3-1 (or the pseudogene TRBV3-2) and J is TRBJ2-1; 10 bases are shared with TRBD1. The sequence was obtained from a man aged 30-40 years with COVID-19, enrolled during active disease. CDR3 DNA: TGTGCCAGCAGCCAGGGCCCGGGACAGGGGACGGTAAATGAGCAGTTCTTC. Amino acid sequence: CASSQGPGQGTVNEQFF.